This T cell receptor (beta chain) stems from a study of T cell repertoires in cytomegalovirus infection (dated by TCRdb to about 2019). As for the study more broadly: Because public TCR beta signatures pointed to carriage of CMV infection together with the matching HLA type, the HLA type of each donor mattered for the analysis.

This clonotype was observed many times. Its antigen is currently not known. Base qualities are missing; no much larger clone stands one base away. The germline V gene (reference sequence) provides CDR1 MNHEY and CDR2 SMNVEV. The CDR3 runs 14 amino acids, cysteine and phenylalanine included. The only DNA kept is the CDR3, 42 bases in frame from the first base. The junction carries 16 bases between V and J, which are trimmed by 3 bases and 8 bases respectively. Points the paper makes about the study in general: The ex vivo response was dominated by HLA-C-restricted CMV-specific TCR beta clonotypes, and the single most frequent clonotype in two of eight donors was supplied by these HLA-C-restricted clonotypes. In both this cohort and an independent roughly 330-donor cohort, the cumulative frequency of public TCR beta family members distinguished carriers of CMV infection plus the relevant HLA type.

Reads for this sample came from an Illumina HiSeq 1500. TCRdb ran its own pipeline on the public reads, namely fastp trimming at Q25 and MiXCR clone calling, and kept in-frame beta chains. Every entry covers one CDR3 protein and lists the most common genes and DNA from its rows. In all, the sample holds 480,000 or so distinct CDR3 sequences, and over 9% of those were seen once. Roughly 10% of the sample is taken by the ten largest. Recombination linked TRBV27 to TRBJ1-2; no D gene can be assigned with confidence. This receptor was obtained from a human donor in good health (CMV status not recorded). Some clones in this sample may be carry-over from other donors' samples. The sequenced sample was PBMCs. The CDR3 protein is CASSLSGRGDGYTF. The nucleotides are TGTGCCAGCAGTTTGAGCGGACGGGGAGACGGCTACACCTTC.